The 20 T cell receptor beta chains presented below share a single source sample, sequenced in a study of T cell repertoires in cytomegalovirus infection. TCRdb reprocessed the reads with MiXCR, giving one entry per CDR3 protein. This table has 500,000 or so distinct CDR3 sequences, 15% to 20% appearing once. The source material was CD8+ T cells from PBMCs. Receptor source: a human donor in good health (CMV status not recorded). Some clones in this sample may be carry-over from other donors' samples.

This clonotype was observed at least ten times. The chain uses TRBV7-8 and TRBJ1-1, with D uncertain. The CDR3 loop spans 13 amino acids. Trimming stripped 5 bases from V and 3 bases from J, with 10 bases between. CDR1 and CDR2 (germline): SGHVS, FQNEAQ. CDR3 nucleotide sequence: TGTGCCAGCAGCACCCCGGGGTACACTGAAGCTTTCTTT. This encodes CASSTPGYTEAFF.

This clonotype was counted many times. This sequence joins TRBV6-6 and TRBJ1-1, with 12 bases matching TRBD1. The CDR3 is made up of 15 amino acids. The J segment lost 6 bases and the V segment lost 7 bases, leaving 9 bases of the junction unmatched. Per the germline V gene, CDR1 is MNHNY and CDR2 is SVGAGI (reference sequence). CDR3 loop: CASKGTGGEIAEAFF. The CDR3 DNA is TGTGCCAGCAAAGGGACAGGGGGCGAGATAGCTGAAGCTTTCTTT.

This sequence joins TRBV20-1 and TRBJ1-2, with TRBD1 as a possible D gene (6 bases). V was trimmed by 3 bases and J by 1 base, leaving 9 bases between them. Germline V gene sequence: CDR1 DFQATT, CDR2 SNEGSKA (reference sequence). The CDR3 has 13 residues. The CDR3 reads CSASHRDNYGYTF. The CDR3, as DNA: TGCAGTGCTAGTCACAGGGATAACTATGGCTACACCTTC.

This clonotype appeared a few times. The chain uses TRBV7-7 and TRBJ2-1, with 11 bases aligning to TRBD2. The CDR3 has 15 residues. Germline CDR1 reads SSHAT; CDR2 reads FNYEAQ (reference sequence). Trimming removed 4 bases from V and 4 bases from J; junction bases left unmatched: 3. The CDR3 DNA sequence: TGTGCCAGCAGCTCGGGACTAGCGGAATACAATGAGCAGTTCTTC. Its translation: CASSSGLAEYNEQFF.

This chain links TRBV7-9 with TRBJ1-1; weak D call: TRBD1 (5 bases). Per germline, CDR1 SEHNR and CDR2 FQNEAQ (reference sequence). Trimming pared 7 bases from V and 5 bases from J, leaving 11 bases between. The CDR3 extends over 12 amino acids. The CDR3 DNA is TGTGCCAGCACTTTGGGGGTAACTGAAGCTTTCTTT. Its protein is CASTLGVTEAFF.

This clonotype has a handful of counts. The V call is TRBV4-2, the J call TRBJ2-7, with TRBD2 identical over 8 bases. The CDR3 runs 17 residues. V lost 0 bases, J lost 2 bases, and 9 bases stayed unmatched. The germline V gene has CDR1 LGHNA and CDR2 YNFKEQ. Written as DNA, the CDR3 is TGTGCCAGCAGCCAAGAGAACCCGGGACTAGTTCCCTACGAGCAGTACTTC. Translated, it gives CASSQENPGLVPYEQYF.

The genes are TRBV19 and TRBJ1-1; no clear D gene. In germline, CDR1 is LNHDA, CDR2 SQIVND (reference sequence). This CDR3 is 16 amino acids long. Trimming removed 7 bases from V and 0 bases from J, with 18 bases in between. The CDR3 sequence: CASTSSLPALNTEAFF. In DNA, the CDR3 is TGTGCCAGTACCTCGTCCCTTCCAGCCTTGAACACTGAAGCTTTCTTT.

This clonotype has ten or more counts. V usage is TRBV28 and J usage is TRBJ2-2; either TRBD1 or TRBD2 may supply D (5 bases each). The length of the CDR3 is 17 residues. The germline V gene has CDR1 MDHEN and CDR2 SYDVKM. V was clipped by 8 bases and J by 0 bases, with 19 bases between them. The CDR3 loop is CASGPSGRLTNTGELFF. CDR3 nucleotides: TGTGCCAGCGGACCCTCGGGGCGCTTAACGAACACCGGGGAGCTGTTTTTT.

Comments on this clonotype: Sequence at one end of the junction differs from germline and may be a read error. This rearrangement joins TRBV7-7 to TRBJ2-1; the D is unclear. The CDR3 has 13 residues. CDR1 SSHAT and CDR2 FNYEAQ come from the germline V gene (reference sequence). This chain's CDR3 is CASSLVLYDEQFF. For the CDR3, the DNA is TGTGCTAGCAGCTTAGTTCTCTACGATGAGCAGTTCTTC.

At least ten counts were recorded for this clonotype. The V gene is TRBV12-5, the J gene TRBJ1-2; no clear D. Looked up from germline, CDR1 is LGHNT and CDR2 is FRNRAP. Trimming shortened V by 1 base and J by 3 bases, and 6 bases separated the two germline ends. The CDR3 is 13 amino acids. Here the CDR3 reads CASGLGVYYGYTF. In nucleotides, the CDR3 is TGTGCTAGTGGTTTGGGGGTTTACTATGGCTACACCTTC.

This clonotype occurred once. A much larger clone lies a single base off, so this may be a read error. The V call is TRBV7-3, the J call TRBJ2-1, with D possibly matching TRBD1 (5 bases). CDR3 size: 13 residues. Germline V gene lookup returns CDR1 SGHTA and CDR2 FQGTGA. The CDR3 loop reads CASSSSTASEQVF. The CDR3 region has the DNA TGTGCCAGCAGCTCTTCGACAGCTAGTGAGCAGGTCTTC.

This clonotype was picked up many times. CDR3 sequence reads: CASSTGTGSVKTQYF. The CDR3, as DNA: TGTGCCAGCAGCACCGGGACAGGGTCTGTGAAGACCCAGTACTTC. The genes are TRBV7-6 and TRBJ2-5, with 9 bases lining up with TRBD1. With V trimmed by 5 bases and J by 6 bases, 10 bases remained unmatched. The CDR3 spans 15 residues. Germline V gene data show CDR1 as SGHVS and CDR2 as FNYEAQ. Full variable domain (outside the CDR3, taken from reference TRBV7-6 and TRBJ2-5): GAGVSQSPRYKVTKRGQDVALRCDPISGHVSLYWYRQALGQGPEFLTYFNYEAQQDKSGLPNDRFSAERPEGSISTLTIQRTEQRDSAMYRCASSTGTGSVKTQYFGPGTRLLVL.

In regard to this clonotype: This sequence may be a read error, since a much larger clone differs from it by one base. The rearrangement joins TRBV12-3 or TRBV12-4 to TRBJ1-1; D remains ambiguous. CDR3 size: 13 residues. CDR3 sequence: CASSRTVGTGAFF. The CDR3 coding sequence is TGTGCCAGCAGTCGAACAGTAGGCACTGGAGCTTTCTTT.

This clonotype showed up just a few times. This sequence joins TRBV12-3 or TRBV12-4 and TRBJ2-5, with TRBD2 matching over 7 bases. The CDR3 has 14 residues. After removal of 1 base from V and 4 bases from J, the junction contained 3 bases not matched to a gene. The CDR3 DNA sequence: TGTGCCAGCAGTTTAGGGGGAGGGTCAGAGACCCAGTACTTC. Encoded protein: CASSLGGGSETQYF.

This clonotype turned up a few times. The rearrangement joins TRBV5-5 to TRBJ2-3; tentative D call: TRBD1 (6 bases). The germline V gene encodes CDR1 SGHKS and CDR2 YYEKEE (reference sequence). V lost 1 base, J lost 3 bases, and 15 bases lay in between. The length of the CDR3 is 16 residues. CDR3 residues: CASSLRRGYATDTQYF. In DNA form, the CDR3 reads TGTGCCAGCAGCTTGCGTAGGGGGTATGCTACAGATACGCAGTATTTT. The full variable domain, rest sourced from reference TRBV5-5 and TRBJ2-3, is DAGVTQSPTHLIKTRGQQVTLRCSPISGHKSVSWYQQVLGQGPQFIFQYYEKEERGRGNFPDRFSARQFPNYSSELNVNALLLGDSALYLCASSLRRGYATDTQYFGPGTRLTVL.

The chain carries TRBV6-6 and TRBJ2-7; TRBD1 might be the D (6 bases). V dropped 5 bases and J dropped 2 bases, with 13 bases sitting between them. The CDR3 consists of 14 residues. CDR1 is MNHNY and CDR2 is SVGAGI in the germline V gene (reference sequence). The CDR3 loop is CASSPGTPPYEQYF. The CDR3 nucleotides are TGTGCCAGCAGTCCCGGGACACCACCCTACGAGCAGTACTTC.

The sample holds many counts of this clonotype. The rearrangement links TRBV6-1 to TRBJ2-5, with 7 bases lining up with TRBD2. Germline V gene lookup returns CDR1 MNHNS and CDR2 SASEGT. The V gene end was trimmed by 0 bases and the J gene end by 0 bases; junction bases not matched to a gene: 7. The CDR3 loop spans 17 amino acids. CDR3 protein: CASSEAAGEWYQETQYF. Here the CDR3 DNA reads TGTGCCAGCAGTGAAGCTGCGGGGGAGTGGTACCAAGAGACCCAGTACTTC.

This clonotype appeared a few times. This chain joins TRBV19 and TRBJ1-1; TRBD1 might be the D (5 bases). V gave up 7 bases and J gave up 6 bases, with 12 bases separating them. Germline-derived CDR1 and CDR2 are LNHDA and SQIVND (reference sequence). This CDR3 contains 12 residues. Here the CDR3 DNA reads TGTGCCAGTAAGATGGGGGGGTCTGAAGCTTTCTTT. Residues: CASKMGGSEAFF.

This clonotype was detected ten times or more. The chain is built from TRBV7-8 and TRBJ2-7, with D tentatively TRBD1 (5 bases). CDR3 length: 15 amino acids. The germline V gene encodes CDR1 SGHVS and CDR2 FQNEAQ. V was trimmed by 5 bases and J by 2 bases, leaving 16 bases between them. The chain's CDR3 is CASSPGGGATYEQYF. The CDR3 coding sequence is TGTGCCAGCAGCCCCGGCGGTGGGGCTACCTACGAGCAGTACTTC.

This clonotype appeared a few times. This chain uses TRBV4-1 with TRBJ2-1, with D perhaps TRBD1 or TRBD2 (5 bases each). The CDR3 sequence is 17 residues long. The V end was cut by 1 base, the J end by 5 bases, with 18 bases between. Germline assignment: CDR1 MGHRA and CDR2 YSYEKL. The chain's CDR3 is CASSQGPGRLGDNEQFF. The CDR3 nucleotides read TGCGCCAGCAGCCAAGGGCCCGGACGGTTGGGGGACAATGAGCAGTTCTTC.